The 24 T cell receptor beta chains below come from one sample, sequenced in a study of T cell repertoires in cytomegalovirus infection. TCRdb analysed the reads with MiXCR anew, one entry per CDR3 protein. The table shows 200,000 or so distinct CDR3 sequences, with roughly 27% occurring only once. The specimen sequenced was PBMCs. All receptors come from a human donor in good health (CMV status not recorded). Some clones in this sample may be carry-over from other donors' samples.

The CDR3 is CSAGRTGRDEQFF. The CDR3 bases are TGCAGTGCTGGACGAACGGGGCGGGATGAGCAGTTCTTC. The genes are TRBV20-1 and TRBJ2-1; tentatively, D is TRBD1 or TRBD2 (5 bases each). The CDR3 is 13 amino acids. Germline values: CDR1 DFQATT, CDR2 SNEGSKA (reference sequence). Trimming pared 5 bases from V and 8 bases from J, leaving 16 bases between.

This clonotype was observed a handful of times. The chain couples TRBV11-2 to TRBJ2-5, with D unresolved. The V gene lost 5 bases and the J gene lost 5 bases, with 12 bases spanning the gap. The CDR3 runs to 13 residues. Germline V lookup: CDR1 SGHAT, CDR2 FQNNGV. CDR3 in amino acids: CASSPIWGETQYF. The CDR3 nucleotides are TGTGCCAGCAGCCCCATTTGGGGTGAGACCCAGTACTTC.

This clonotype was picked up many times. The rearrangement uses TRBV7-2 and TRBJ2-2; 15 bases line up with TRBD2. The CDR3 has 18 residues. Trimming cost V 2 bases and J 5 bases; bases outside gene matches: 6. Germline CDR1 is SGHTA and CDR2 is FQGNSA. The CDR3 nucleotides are TGTGCCAGCAGCTTAAGGACTAGCGGGGGGGCCAAAACCGGGGAGCTGTTTTTT. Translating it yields CASSLRTSGGAKTGELFF.

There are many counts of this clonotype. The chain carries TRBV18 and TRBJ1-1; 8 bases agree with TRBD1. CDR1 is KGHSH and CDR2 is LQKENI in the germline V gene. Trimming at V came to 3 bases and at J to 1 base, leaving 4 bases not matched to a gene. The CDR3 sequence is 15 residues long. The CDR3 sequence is CASSPMTGENTEAFF. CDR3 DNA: TGTGCCAGCTCACCGATGACAGGGGAGAACACTGAAGCTTTCTTT.

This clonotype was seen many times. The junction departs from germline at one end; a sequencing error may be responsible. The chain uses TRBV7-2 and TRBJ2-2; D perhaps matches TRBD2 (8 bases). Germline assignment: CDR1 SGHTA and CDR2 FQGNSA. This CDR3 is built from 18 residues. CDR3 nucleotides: TGTGCCAGCAGATTAGGGGGCGGAGGACTAGCTAACACCGGGGAGCTGTTTTTT. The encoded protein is CASRLGGGGLANTGELFF.

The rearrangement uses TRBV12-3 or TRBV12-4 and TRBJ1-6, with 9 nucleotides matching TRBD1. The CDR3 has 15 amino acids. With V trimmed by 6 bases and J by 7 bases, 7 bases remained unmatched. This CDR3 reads CASRSGTGLNSPLHF. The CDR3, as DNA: TGTGCCAGCAGGAGCGGGACAGGGTTGAATTCACCCCTCCACTTT.

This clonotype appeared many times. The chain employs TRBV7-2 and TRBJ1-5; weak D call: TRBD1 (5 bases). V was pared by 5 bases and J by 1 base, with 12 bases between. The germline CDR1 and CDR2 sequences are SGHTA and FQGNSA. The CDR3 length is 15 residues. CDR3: CASSPEGSSNQPQHF. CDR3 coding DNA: TGTGCCAGCAGCCCGGAGGGGAGCAGCAATCAGCCCCAGCATTTT. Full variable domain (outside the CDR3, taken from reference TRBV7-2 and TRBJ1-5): GAGVSQSPSNKVTEKGKDVELRCDPISGHTALYWYRQSLGQGLEFLIYFQGNSAPDKSGLPSDRFSAERTGGSVSTLTIQRTQQEDSAVYLCASSPEGSSNQPQHFGDGTRLSIL.

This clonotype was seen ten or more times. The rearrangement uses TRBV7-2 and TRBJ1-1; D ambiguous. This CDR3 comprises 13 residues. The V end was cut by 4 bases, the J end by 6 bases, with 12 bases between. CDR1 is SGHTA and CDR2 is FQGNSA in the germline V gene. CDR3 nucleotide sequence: TGTGCCAGCAGCTCCCCGGGTCGGTCTGAAGCTTTCTTT. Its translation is CASSSPGRSEAFF.

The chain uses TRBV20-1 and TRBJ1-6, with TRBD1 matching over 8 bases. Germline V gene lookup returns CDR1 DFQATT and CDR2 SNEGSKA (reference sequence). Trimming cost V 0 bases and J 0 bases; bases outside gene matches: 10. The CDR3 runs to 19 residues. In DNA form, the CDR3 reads TGCAGTGCTAGAGACCCAGGGACAGGACGGAGCTCCTATAATTCACCCCTCCACTTT. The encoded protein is CSARDPGTGRSSYNSPLHF.

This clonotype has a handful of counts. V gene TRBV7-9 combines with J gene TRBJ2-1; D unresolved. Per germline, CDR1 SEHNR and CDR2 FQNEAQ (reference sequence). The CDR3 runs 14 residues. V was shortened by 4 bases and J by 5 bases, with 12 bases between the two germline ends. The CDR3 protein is CASSSLPLNNEQFF. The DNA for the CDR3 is TGTGCCAGCAGCTCATTACCACTAAACAATGAGCAGTTCTTC.

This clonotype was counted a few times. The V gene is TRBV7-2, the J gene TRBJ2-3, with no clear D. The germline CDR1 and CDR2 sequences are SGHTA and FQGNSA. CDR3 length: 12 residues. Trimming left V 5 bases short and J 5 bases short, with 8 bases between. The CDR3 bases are TGTGCCAGCAGCGTATTTGAAGATACGCAGTATTTT. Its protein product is CASSVFEDTQYF.

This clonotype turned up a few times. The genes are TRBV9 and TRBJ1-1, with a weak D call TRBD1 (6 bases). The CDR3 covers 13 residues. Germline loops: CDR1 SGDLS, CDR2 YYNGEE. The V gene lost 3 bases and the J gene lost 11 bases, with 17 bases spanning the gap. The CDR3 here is CASSAEAQGEAFF. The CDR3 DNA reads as TGTGCCAGCAGCGCTGAGGCACAGGGTGAGGCTTTCTTT.

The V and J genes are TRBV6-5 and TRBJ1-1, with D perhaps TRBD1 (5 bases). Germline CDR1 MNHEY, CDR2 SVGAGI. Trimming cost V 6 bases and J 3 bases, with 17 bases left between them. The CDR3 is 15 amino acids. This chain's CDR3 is CASRVVAGDDTEAFF. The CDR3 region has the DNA TGTGCCAGCAGGGTCGTTGCGGGGGACGACACTGAAGCTTTCTTT.

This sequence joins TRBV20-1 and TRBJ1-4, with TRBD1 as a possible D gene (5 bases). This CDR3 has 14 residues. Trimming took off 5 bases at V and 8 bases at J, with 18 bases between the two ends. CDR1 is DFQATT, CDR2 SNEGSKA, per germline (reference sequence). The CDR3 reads CSARGRGGYEKLFF. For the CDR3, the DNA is TGCAGTGCTCGGGGGAGGGGAGGCTACGAAAAACTGTTTTTT.

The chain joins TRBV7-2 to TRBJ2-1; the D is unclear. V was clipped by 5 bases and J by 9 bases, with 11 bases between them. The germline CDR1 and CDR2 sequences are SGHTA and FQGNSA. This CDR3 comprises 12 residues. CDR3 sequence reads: CASSLFDGEQFF. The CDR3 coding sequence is TGTGCCAGCAGCCTCTTCGACGGTGAGCAGTTCTTC.

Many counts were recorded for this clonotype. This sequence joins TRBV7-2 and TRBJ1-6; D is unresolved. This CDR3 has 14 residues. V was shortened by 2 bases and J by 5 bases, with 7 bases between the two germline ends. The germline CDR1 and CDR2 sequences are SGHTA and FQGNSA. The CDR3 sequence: CASSLQTNNSPLHF. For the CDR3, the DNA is TGTGCCAGCAGCTTACAGACCAATAATTCACCCCTCCACTTT.

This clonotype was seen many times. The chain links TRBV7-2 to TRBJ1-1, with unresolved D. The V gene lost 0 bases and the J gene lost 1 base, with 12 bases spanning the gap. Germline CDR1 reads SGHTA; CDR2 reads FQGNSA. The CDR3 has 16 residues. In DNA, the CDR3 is TGTGCCAGCAGCTTAGCAGACCTGAAAAGGAACACTGAAGCTTTCTTT. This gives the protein CASSLADLKRNTEAFF.

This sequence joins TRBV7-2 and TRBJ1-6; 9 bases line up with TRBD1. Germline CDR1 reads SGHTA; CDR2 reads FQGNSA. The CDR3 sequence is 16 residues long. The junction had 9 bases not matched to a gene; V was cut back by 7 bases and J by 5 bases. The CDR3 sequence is CASTSTGGAHNSPLHF. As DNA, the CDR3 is TGTGCCAGCACCAGCACAGGGGGCGCCCATAATTCACCCCTCCACTTT.

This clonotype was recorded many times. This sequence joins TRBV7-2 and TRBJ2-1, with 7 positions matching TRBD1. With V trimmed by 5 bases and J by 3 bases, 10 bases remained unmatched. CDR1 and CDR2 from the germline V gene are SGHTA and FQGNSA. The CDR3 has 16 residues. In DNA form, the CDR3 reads TGTGCCAGCAGCACGCGGACAGGTGACCTCTACAATGAGCAGTTCTTC. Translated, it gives CASSTRTGDLYNEQFF.

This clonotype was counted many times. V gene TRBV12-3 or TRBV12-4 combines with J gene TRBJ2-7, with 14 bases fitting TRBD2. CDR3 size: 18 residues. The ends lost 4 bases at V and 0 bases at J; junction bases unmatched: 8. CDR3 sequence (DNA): TGTGCCAGCAGTTCCGGACTAGCGGGGGGCCCGAGCTCCTACGAGCAGTACTTC. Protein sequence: CASSSGLAGGPSSYEQYF.

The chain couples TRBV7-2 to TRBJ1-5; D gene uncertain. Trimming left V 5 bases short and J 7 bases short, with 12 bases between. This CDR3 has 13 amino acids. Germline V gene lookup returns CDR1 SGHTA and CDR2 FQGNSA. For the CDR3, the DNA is TGTGCCAGCAGCCCGATCCCCAGGCAGCCCCAGCATTTT. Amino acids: CASSPIPRQPQHF.

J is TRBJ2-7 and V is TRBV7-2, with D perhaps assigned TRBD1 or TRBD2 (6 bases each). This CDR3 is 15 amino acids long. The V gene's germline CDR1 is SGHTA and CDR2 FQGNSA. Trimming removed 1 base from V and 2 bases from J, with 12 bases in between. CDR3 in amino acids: CASSLEEGGPYEQYF. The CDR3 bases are TGTGCCAGCAGCTTAGAGGAGGGGGGCCCCTACGAGCAGTACTTC.

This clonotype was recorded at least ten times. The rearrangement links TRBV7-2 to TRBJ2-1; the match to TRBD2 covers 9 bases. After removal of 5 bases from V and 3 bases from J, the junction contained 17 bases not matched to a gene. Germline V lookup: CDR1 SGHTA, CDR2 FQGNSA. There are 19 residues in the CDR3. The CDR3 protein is CASSPFGSGGRFLYNEQFF. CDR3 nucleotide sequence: TGTGCCAGCAGCCCTTTTGGTAGCGGGGGCCGTTTTCTCTACAATGAGCAGTTCTTC.

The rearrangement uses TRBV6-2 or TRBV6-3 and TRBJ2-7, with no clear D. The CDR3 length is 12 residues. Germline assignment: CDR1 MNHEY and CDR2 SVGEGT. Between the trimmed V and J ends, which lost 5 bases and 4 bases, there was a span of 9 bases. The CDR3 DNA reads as TGTGCCAGCAGTCCCGAGGTATACGAGCAGTACTTC. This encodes CASSPEVYEQYF.